The 6 T cell receptor beta chains in this list originate from one sample, sequenced in a study of glioma-infiltrating T cells after dendritic cell vaccination (dated by TCRdb to about 2016). To prepare the library, the immunoSEQ multiplex PCR assay was applied. This is the immuneACCESS table as TCRdb keeps it, with only in-frame sequences that have V and J called. A part of the clones is gone; compared with another copy, unresolved V genes explain less than half, and the rest is unexplained. The sample table lists about 92,000 clones, 85% to 90% of them with a count of one. The top ten clones comprise about 15% of the sample. The sample here was blood, taken before dendritic cell vaccination. These receptors were collected from a human donor with glioblastoma.

The table lists this clone with a few counts. The CDR3 coding sequence is TGCGCCAGCAGCTTACTAGCGGGGGAACCCACCTACGAGCAGTACTTC. Residues: CASSLLAGEPTYEQYF. This chain uses TRBV5-1 with TRBJ2-7, with 11 bases that match TRBD2. V lost 2 bases, J lost 2 bases, and 6 bases stayed unmatched. Germline CDR1 SGHRS, CDR2 YFSETQ. This CDR3 is 16 amino acids long. Full variable domain (missing parts from reference TRBV5-1 and TRBJ2-7): KAGVTQTPRYLIKTRGQQVTLSCSPISGHRSVSWYQQTPGQGLQFLFEYFSETQRNKGNFPGRFSGRQFSNSRSEMNVSTLELGDSALYLCASSLLAGEPTYEQYFGPGTRLTVT.

The chain is built from TRBV5-6 and TRBJ2-7; D may be TRBD1 (9 bases). Germline-derived CDR1 and CDR2 are SGHDT and YYEEEE. The V gene lost 4 bases and the J gene lost 3 bases, with 20 bases spanning the gap. The CDR3 consists of 16 residues. CDR3 sequence reads: CASSLAGGQGLYEQYF. The CDR3 DNA reads TGTGCCAGCAGCCTCGCGGGGGGACAGGGACTCTACGAGCAGTACTTC.

The V call is TRBV28, the J call TRBJ2-5; the match to TRBD2 covers 16 bases. V lost 4 bases, J lost 5 bases, and 7 bases stayed unmatched. Per the germline V gene, CDR1 is MDHEN and CDR2 is SYDVKM. This CDR3 is built from 17 residues. The CDR3 is CASSSPGLAGGGETQYF. The CDR3 bases are TGTGCCAGCAGTTCACCGGGACTAGCGGGAGGGGGTGAGACCCAGTACTTC.

The chain links TRBV5-1 to TRBJ1-1; no firm D call. Germline lookup yields CDR1 SGHRS and CDR2 YFSETQ. V was cut by 4 bases and J by 1 base, with 23 bases left in between. The CDR3 contains 18 residues. CDR3 DNA sequence: TGCGCCAGCAGCAGCCCCCGAGTACGGGGAGACGAGAACACTGAAGCTTTCTTT. Amino acid sequence: CASSSPRVRGDENTEAFF.

V and J are TRBV6-1 and TRBJ1-5; 9 positions agree with TRBD1. The length of the CDR3 is 14 residues. Germline trimming cut 7 bases from V and 7 bases from J; bases unmatched to any gene: 8. Germline lookup yields CDR1 MNHNS and CDR2 SASEGT. CDR3 coding DNA: TGTGCCAGCACCCTGGGACAGGGTATGCAGCCCCAGCATTTT. This codes for CASTLGQGMQPQHF.

CDR3 nucleotide sequence: TGTGCCAGCAGCCCCGGGACTACCTCCTACGAGCAGTACTTC. Translated, it gives CASSPGTTSYEQYF. The V gene is TRBV7-2, the J gene TRBJ2-7; TRBD2 matches at 7 bases. This CDR3 has 14 amino acids. The V and J ends lost 5 bases and 0 bases, in that order; junction bases with no gene match: 4. CDR1 SGHTA and CDR2 FQGNSA come from the germline V gene.